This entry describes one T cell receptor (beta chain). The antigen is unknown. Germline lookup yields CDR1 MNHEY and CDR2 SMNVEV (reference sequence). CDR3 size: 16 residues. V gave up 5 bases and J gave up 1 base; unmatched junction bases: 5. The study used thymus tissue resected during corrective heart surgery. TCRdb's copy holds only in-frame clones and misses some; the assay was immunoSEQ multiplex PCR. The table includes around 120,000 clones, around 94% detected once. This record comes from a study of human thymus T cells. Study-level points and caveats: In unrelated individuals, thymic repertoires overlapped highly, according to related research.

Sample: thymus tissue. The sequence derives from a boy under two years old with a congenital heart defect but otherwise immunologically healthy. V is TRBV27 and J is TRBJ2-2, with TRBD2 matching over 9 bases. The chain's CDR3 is CASSPLTSGNTGELFF. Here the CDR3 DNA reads TGTGCCAGCAGTCCGTTGACTAGCGGGAACACCGGGGAGCTGTTTTTT.